The present TCR beta chain was sequenced within a study of PD-1 blockade in classical Hodgkin lymphoma. Study results and caveats: Still unresolved is the cause of the repertoire differences, which may be disease activity or prior therapy. Nivolumab initiated under 1 year post-ASCT led to patient exclusion.

Comment on this clone: The antigen is undetermined.

V lost 4 bases to trimming and J lost 2 bases; unmatched junction nucleotides: 7. This CDR3 is 15 amino acids long. Looked up from germline, CDR1 is SGHTA and CDR2 is FQGNSA. The data were produced by immunoSEQ multiplex PCR, yet TCRdb's version contains in-frame clones alone and is incomplete. The sample contains roughly 7,000 clones, 60% to 85% of which appear only once. Each of the patients experienced relapse following autologous stem cell transplantation, and their brentuximab vedotin exposure differed. When best responses were assessed, they were complete response, partial response or progressive disease.

This rearrangement joins TRBV7-2 to TRBJ2-7, with 8 bases identical to TRBD2. This sequence was found in a human donor with classical Hodgkin lymphoma. The material was peripheral blood mononuclear cells (PBMCs), obtained before the second cycle of nivolumab. CDR3 residues: CASSSPGLAPYEQYF. CDR3 bases: TGTGCCAGCAGCTCCCCCGGACTAGCCCCCTACGAGCAGTACTTC.